The 22 T cell receptor beta chains presented below share a single source sample, sequenced in a study of blood T cell repertoires in COVID-19. The data were produced by immunoSEQ multiplex PCR, yet TCRdb's version contains in-frame clones alone and is incomplete. Of 200,000 to 250,000 clones listed, 82% are singletons. The sample comprised peripheral blood. The source is a woman of 80 years or more with COVID-19, enrolled during active disease.

The V and J genes are TRBV7-2 and TRBJ2-7, with 9 bases that match TRBD1. Trimming removed 2 bases from V and 2 bases from J; junction bases left unmatched: 4. The germline gives CDR1 SGHTA, CDR2 FQGNSA. This CDR3 has 15 residues. CDR3: CASSLFRTGAYEQYF. CDR3 bases: TGTGCCAGCAGCTTATTCCGGACAGGGGCCTACGAGCAGTACTTC.

CDR3 sequence: CATKGRFVNYEQYF. CDR3 DNA: TGTGCCACCAAAGGGAGGTTTGTTAACTACGAGCAGTACTTC. The rearrangement links TRBV27 to TRBJ2-7; perhaps TRBD2 as D (6 bases). Germline V gene sequence: CDR1 MNHEY, CDR2 SMNVEV (reference sequence). V lost 10 bases and J 3 bases, leaving 19 bases between the germline ends. The CDR3 is 14 residues long.

This clone was counted a few times. V is TRBV12-3 or TRBV12-4 and J is TRBJ2-7; tentative D call: TRBD1 (5 bases). V shed 8 bases and J shed 1 base, with 12 bases lying between them. This CDR3 has 13 residues. The CDR3 sequence is CASQSRTSYEQYF. The CDR3 DNA follows: TGTGCCAGCCAAAGCAGGACATCCTACGAGCAGTACTTC.

The V gene is TRBV7-2, the J gene TRBJ2-5; possibly TRBD2 for D (5 bases). Trimming stripped 8 bases from V and 3 bases from J, with 13 bases between. The CDR3 runs to 13 residues. The germline CDR1 and CDR2 sequences are SGHTA and FQGNSA. This CDR3 is CASLLLLEETQYF. In nucleotides, the CDR3 is TGTGCCAGCCTCCTATTACTAGAAGAGACCCAGTACTTC.

The rearrangement uses TRBV3-1 (or the pseudogene TRBV3-2) and TRBJ1-2, with 10 positions matching TRBD1. V trimming: 2 bases; J trimming: 4 bases; junction bases outside the gene matches: 4. This CDR3 region has 15 residues. The V gene's germline CDR1 is LGHDT and CDR2 YNNKEL (reference sequence). The CDR3 coding sequence is TGTGCCAGCAGCCAAAAGGACAGGGGGATCTATGGCTACACCTTC. Its protein product is CASSQKDRGIYGYTF.

V gene TRBV7-3 combines with J gene TRBJ2-1; 8 bases match TRBD2. The ends lost 5 bases at V and 1 base at J; junction bases unmatched: 7. The CDR3 is 16 amino acids. Germline CDR1 and CDR2: SGHTA and FQGTGA. CDR3 DNA sequence: TGTGCCAGCAGCGGGGAAGCGGGAGTTTCCTACAATGAGCAGTTCTTC. It encodes CASSGEAGVSYNEQFF.

Note on this clone: One junction end does not reproduce the germline sequence, and a read error may be involved. The V gene is TRBV4-1, the J gene TRBJ1-2, with D uncertain. The length of the CDR3 is 16 residues. CDR1 and CDR2 from the germline V gene are MGHRA and YSYEKL. CDR3 sequence reads: CAGSQVGQETKGGYTF. The CDR3 DNA reads as TGCGCCGGCAGCCAAGTGGGTCAGGAGACTAAGGGAGGCTACACCTTC.

This clone turned up a few times. The chain couples TRBV28 to TRBJ2-7; perhaps TRBD1 as D (7 bases). V lost 6 bases, J lost 4 bases, and 13 bases lay in between. CDR1 is MDHEN and CDR2 is SYDVKM in the germline V gene. This CDR3 has 13 amino acids. DNA of the CDR3: TGTGCCAGCAGGCCGACAGGGAGGTACGAGCAGTACTTC. It translates to CASRPTGRYEQYF.

This clone occurred a few times. The chain has TRBV29-1 and TRBJ2-3; 14 nucleotides agree with TRBD2. V gave up 6 bases and J gave up 4 bases; unmatched junction bases: 6. CDR3 length: 15 amino acids. CDR1 and CDR2 from the germline V gene are SQVTM and ANQGSEA. The CDR3 DNA is TGCAGCGTCGGAGGGACTAGCGGGAGCCCAGATACGCAGTATTTT. It codes for CSVGGTSGSPDTQYF.

This chain uses TRBV25-1 with TRBJ2-3, with TRBD2 identical over 11 bases. J was trimmed by 2 bases and V by 9 bases; bases with no gene match: 7. CDR1 and CDR2 from the germline V gene are MGHDK and SYGVNS. This CDR3 is built from 15 residues. CDR3 bases: TGTGCCAGTTCACTAGCGGGAGCCCCCACAGATACGCAGTATTTT. This codes for CASSLAGAPTDTQYF.

V is TRBV6-6 and J is TRBJ2-2; perhaps TRBD1 as D (6 bases). Germline V gene sequence: CDR1 MNHNY, CDR2 SVGAGI (reference sequence). V lost 7 bases and J lost 7, with 19 bases in between. The CDR3 sequence is 15 residues long. The CDR3, as DNA: TGTGCCAGCACCGCCCATACTACAGGGATCGGGGAGCTGTTTTTT. Protein sequence: CASTAHTTGIGELFF.

CDR3 loop: CSVGGDSFGANTEAFF. The DNA for the CDR3 is TGCAGCGTTGGAGGAGACAGCTTTGGGGCGAACACTGAAGCTTTCTTT. The chain links TRBV29-1 to TRBJ1-1, with a tentative D call TRBD1 (5 bases). The CDR3 covers 16 residues. V was trimmed by 4 bases and J by 1 base, leaving 19 bases between them. From germline, CDR1 is SQVTM and CDR2 ANQGSEA.

This clone has only one observation. The chain recombines TRBV6-5 with TRBJ2-1, with 9 bases that match TRBD1. Germline V lookup: CDR1 MNHEY, CDR2 SVGAGI. Losses at the gene ends were 6 bases for V and 14 bases for J; bases not matched to a gene: 14. The CDR3 is 14 amino acids. CDR3 protein: CASRLPGTGSVEFF. The CDR3 DNA follows: TGTGCCAGCAGGCTTCCCGGGACAGGGTCCGTTGAGTTCTTC.

V and J are TRBV5-4 and TRBJ1-4; D unresolved. The germline CDR1 and CDR2 sequences are SGHNT and YYREEE (reference sequence). The CDR3 is made up of 12 amino acids. V was clipped by 1 base and J by 8 bases, with 6 bases between them. The CDR3 DNA sequence: TGTGCCAGCAGCTTGAGTCGGGAAAAACTGTTTTTT. This gives the protein CASSLSREKLFF.

The chain combines TRBV28 with TRBJ2-4; 8 bases align to TRBD2. Germline-derived CDR1 and CDR2 are MDHEN and SYDVKM. CDR3 size: 14 residues. With V trimmed by 5 bases and J by 0 bases, 0 bases remained unmatched. CDR3 loop: CASSLAGAKNIQYF. As DNA, the CDR3 is TGTGCCAGCAGTCTAGCGGGAGCCAAAAACATTCAGTACTTC.

The CDR3 region is CASSLGQRTEAFF. The CDR3 nucleotides read TGCGCCAGCAGCTTGGGTCAGCGCACTGAAGCTTTCTTT. This chain links TRBV5-1 with TRBJ1-1; no clear D gene. Trimming stripped 0 bases from V and 4 bases from J, with 7 bases between. The CDR3 runs to 13 residues. Per the germline V gene, CDR1 is SGHRS and CDR2 is YFSETQ.

A few counts support this clone. The J gene is TRBJ1-6, the V gene TRBV28; 7 bases agree with TRBD1. V shed 5 bases and J 9 bases; nucleotides not matched to a gene: 10. The CDR3 sequence is 15 residues long. Germline V gene data show CDR1 as MDHEN and CDR2 as SYDVKM. CDR3 DNA: TGTGCCAGCAGTGCCCTATCCCCAGGGGGTTCACCCCTCCACTTT. It specifies CASSALSPGGSPLHF.

V and J are TRBV2 and TRBJ1-4, with D perhaps TRBD1 (5 bases). The V and J ends lost 4 bases and 8 bases respectively, with 8 bases between them. The CDR3 contains 12 residues. Germline CDR1 is SNHLY and CDR2 is FYNNEI. The CDR3 sequence: CASSGDSEKLFF. The CDR3 region has the DNA TGTGCCAGCAGTGGAGACAGCGAAAAACTGTTTTTT. Using reference TRBV2 and TRBJ1-4 for the parts outside the CDR3, the full variable domain is EPEVTQTPSHQVTQMGQEVILRCVPISNHLYFYWYRQILGQKVEFLVSFYNNEISEKSEIFDDQFSVERPDGSNFTLKIRSTKLEDSAMYFCASSGDSEKLFFGSGTQLSVL.

The rearrangement uses TRBV5-1 and TRBJ1-6; 11 bases map to TRBD1. V shed 5 bases, J shed 3 bases, and the junction held 7 bases outside the gene matches. From germline, CDR1 is SGHRS and CDR2 YFSETQ. The CDR3 contains 17 residues. The CDR3 loop reads CASSPTGTGGYNSPLHF. DNA for the CDR3: TGCGCCAGCAGTCCTACCGGGACAGGGGGCTATAATTCACCCCTCCACTTT.

J is TRBJ1-5 and V is TRBV20-1, with D uncertain. The germline CDR1 and CDR2 sequences are DFQATT and SNEGSKA (reference sequence). The V end was cut by 6 bases, the J end by 15 bases, with 18 bases between. This CDR3 has 11 residues. In DNA form, the CDR3 reads TGCAGTGCCCCCCTTGGGCCTCTGTCGCATTTT. Protein: CSAPLGPLSHF.

This rearrangement joins TRBV19 to TRBJ1-1; D is undetermined. V lost 2 bases, J lost 6 bases, and 10 bases lay in between. Looked up from germline, CDR1 is LNHDA and CDR2 is SQIVND (reference sequence). CDR3 length: 13 residues. The CDR3 is CASSISPRAEAFF. In DNA form, the CDR3 reads TGTGCCAGTAGTATATCCCCGCGCGCTGAAGCTTTCTTT.

This chain uses TRBV19 with TRBJ2-1; D is ambiguous. Trimming took 7 bases from V and 3 from J, leaving 10 bases between them. The CDR3 totals 13 residues. Germline CDR1 LNHDA, CDR2 SQIVND (reference sequence). The CDR3 region has the DNA TGTGCCAGTAACGCGCGATTCTACAATGAGCAGTTCTTC. Its protein is CASNARFYNEQFF.